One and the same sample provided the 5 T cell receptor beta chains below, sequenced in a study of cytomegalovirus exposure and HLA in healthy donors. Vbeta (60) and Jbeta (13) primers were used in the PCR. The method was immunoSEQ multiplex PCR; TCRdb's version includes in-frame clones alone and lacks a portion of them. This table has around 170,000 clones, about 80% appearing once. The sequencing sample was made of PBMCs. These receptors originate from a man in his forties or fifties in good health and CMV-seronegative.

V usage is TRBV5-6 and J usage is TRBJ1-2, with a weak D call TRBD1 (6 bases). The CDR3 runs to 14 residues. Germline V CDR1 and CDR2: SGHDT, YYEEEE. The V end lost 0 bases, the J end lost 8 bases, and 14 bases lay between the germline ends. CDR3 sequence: CASSLAAGGKGYTF. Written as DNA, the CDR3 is TGTGCCAGCAGCTTGGCAGCGGGGGGCAAAGGCTACACCTTC.

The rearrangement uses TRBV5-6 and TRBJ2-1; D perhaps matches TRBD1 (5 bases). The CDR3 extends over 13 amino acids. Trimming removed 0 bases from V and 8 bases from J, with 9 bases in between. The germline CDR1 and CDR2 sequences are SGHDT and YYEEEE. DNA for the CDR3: TGTGCCAGCAGCTTGGTTCAGGGCTATGAGCAGTTCTTC. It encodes CASSLVQGYEQFF.

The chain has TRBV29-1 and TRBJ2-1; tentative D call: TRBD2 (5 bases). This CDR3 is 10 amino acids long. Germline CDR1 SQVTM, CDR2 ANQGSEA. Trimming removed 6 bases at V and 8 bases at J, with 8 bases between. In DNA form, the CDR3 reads TGCAGCGTCGGGGAGTATGAGCAGTTCTTC. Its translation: CSVGEYEQFF.

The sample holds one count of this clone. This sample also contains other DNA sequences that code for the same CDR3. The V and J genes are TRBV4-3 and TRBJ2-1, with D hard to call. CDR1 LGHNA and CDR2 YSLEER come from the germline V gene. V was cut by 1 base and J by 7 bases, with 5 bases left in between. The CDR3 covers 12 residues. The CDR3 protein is CASSQGRNEQFF. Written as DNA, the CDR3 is TGCGCCAGCAGCCAAGGGCGGAATGAGCAGTTCTTC.

In nucleotides, the CDR3 is TGTGCCAGCACCCTACAGGGGAGCTACAATGAGCAGTTCTTC. This gives the protein CASTLQGSYNEQFF. The V call is TRBV7-9, the J call TRBJ2-1, with 7 bases fitting TRBD1. CDR1 is SEHNR and CDR2 is FQNEAQ in the germline V gene (reference sequence). Unmatched junction bases numbered 6, after V lost 7 bases and J lost 3 bases. The CDR3 sequence is 14 residues long.